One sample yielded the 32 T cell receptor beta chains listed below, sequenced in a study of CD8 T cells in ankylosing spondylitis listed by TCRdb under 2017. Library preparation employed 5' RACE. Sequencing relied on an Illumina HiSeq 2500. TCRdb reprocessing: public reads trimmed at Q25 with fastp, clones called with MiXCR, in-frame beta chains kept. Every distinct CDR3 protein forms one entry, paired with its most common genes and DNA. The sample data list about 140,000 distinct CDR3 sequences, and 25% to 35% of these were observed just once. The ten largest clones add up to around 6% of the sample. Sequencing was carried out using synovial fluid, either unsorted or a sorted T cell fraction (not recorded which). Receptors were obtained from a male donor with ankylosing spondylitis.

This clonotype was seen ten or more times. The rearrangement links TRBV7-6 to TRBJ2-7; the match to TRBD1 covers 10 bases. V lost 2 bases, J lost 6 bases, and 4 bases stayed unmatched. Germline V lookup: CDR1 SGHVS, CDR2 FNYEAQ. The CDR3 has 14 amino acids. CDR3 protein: CASSLSGTGVEQYF. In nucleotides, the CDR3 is TGTGCCAGCAGCTTATCCGGGACAGGGGTCGAGCAGTACTTC.

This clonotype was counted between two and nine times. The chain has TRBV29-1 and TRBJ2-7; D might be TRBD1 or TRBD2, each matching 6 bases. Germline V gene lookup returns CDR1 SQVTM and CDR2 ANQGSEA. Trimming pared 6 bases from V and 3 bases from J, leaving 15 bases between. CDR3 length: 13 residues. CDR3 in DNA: TGCAGCGTCGGGGTGGGGGGCAGCTACGAGCAGTACTTC. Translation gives CSVGVGGSYEQYF.

CDR3 sequence: CASSLAAHDTGELFF. The CDR3 nucleotides read TGTGCCAGCAGCTTAGCGGCACACGACACCGGGGAGCTGTTTTTT. The gene calls are TRBV7-2 and TRBJ2-2; D unresolved. Germline V gene sequence: CDR1 SGHTA, CDR2 FQGNSA. CDR3 length: 15 amino acids. The V gene lost 0 bases and the J gene lost 3 bases, with 8 bases spanning the gap.

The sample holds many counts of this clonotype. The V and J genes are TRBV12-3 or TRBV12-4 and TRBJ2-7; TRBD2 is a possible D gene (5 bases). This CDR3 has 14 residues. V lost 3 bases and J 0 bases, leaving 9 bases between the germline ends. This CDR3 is CASSFQGSSYEQYF. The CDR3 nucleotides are TGTGCCAGCAGTTTCCAAGGGAGCTCCTACGAGCAGTACTTC.

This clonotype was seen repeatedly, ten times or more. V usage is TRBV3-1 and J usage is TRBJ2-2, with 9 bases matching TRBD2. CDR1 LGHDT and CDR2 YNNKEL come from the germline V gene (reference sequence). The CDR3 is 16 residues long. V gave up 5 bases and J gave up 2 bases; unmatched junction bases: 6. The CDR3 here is CASSYYSGGNTGELFF. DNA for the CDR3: TGTGCCAGCAGCTACTATAGCGGGGGAAACACCGGGGAGCTGTTTTTT.

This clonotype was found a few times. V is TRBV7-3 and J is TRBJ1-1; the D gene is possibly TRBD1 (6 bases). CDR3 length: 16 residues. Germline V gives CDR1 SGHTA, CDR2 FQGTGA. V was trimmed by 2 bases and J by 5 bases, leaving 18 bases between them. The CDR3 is CASSLRPTGLGTEAFF. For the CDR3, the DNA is TGTGCCAGCAGCTTACGACCGACAGGTTTGGGGACTGAAGCTTTCTTT. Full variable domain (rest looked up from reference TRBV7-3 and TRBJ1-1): GAGVSQTPSNKVTEKGKYVELRCDPISGHTALYWYRQSLGQGPEFLIYFQGTGAADDSGLPNDRFFAVRPEGSVSTLKIQRTERGDSAVYLCASSLRPTGLGTEAFFGQGTRLTVV.

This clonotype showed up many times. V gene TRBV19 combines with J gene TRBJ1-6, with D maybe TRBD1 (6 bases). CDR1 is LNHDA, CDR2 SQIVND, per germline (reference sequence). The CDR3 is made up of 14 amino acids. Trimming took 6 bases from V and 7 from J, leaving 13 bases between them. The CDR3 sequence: CASSNGGGNSPLHF. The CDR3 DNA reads TGTGCCAGTAGCAACGGAGGGGGAAATTCACCCCTCCACTTT.

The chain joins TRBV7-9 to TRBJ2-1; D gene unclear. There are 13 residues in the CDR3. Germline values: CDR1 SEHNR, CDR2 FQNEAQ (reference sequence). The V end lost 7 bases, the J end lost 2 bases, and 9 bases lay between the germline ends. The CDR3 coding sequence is TGTGCCAGCACCCCCAGAGCCTACAATGAGCAGTTCTTC. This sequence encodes CASTPRAYNEQFF.

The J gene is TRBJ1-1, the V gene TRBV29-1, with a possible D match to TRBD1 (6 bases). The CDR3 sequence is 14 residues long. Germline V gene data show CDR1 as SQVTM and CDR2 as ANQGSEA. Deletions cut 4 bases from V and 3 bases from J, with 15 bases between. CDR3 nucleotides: TGCAGCGTTGGCCGGGACACTCAGGACACTGAAGCTTTCTTT. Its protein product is CSVGRDTQDTEAFF.

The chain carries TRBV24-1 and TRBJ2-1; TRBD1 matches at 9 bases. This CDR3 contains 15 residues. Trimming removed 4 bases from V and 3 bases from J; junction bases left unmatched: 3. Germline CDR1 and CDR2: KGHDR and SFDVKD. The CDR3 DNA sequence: TGTGCCACCAGTGACCCGGGACAGGGCTACAATGAGCAGTTCTTC. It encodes CATSDPGQGYNEQFF.

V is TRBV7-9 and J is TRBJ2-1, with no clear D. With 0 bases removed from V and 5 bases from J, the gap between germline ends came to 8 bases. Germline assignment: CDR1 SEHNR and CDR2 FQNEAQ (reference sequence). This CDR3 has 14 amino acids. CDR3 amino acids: CASSLATTNNEQFF. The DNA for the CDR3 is TGTGCCAGCAGCTTAGCAACTACAAACAATGAGCAGTTCTTC.

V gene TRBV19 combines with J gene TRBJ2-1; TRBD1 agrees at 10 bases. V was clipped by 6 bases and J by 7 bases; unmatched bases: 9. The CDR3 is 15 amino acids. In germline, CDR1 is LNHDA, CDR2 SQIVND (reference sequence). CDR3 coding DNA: TGTGCCAGTAGCAATCCGGGACAGGGGAGGAATGAGCAGTTCTTC. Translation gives CASSNPGQGRNEQFF.

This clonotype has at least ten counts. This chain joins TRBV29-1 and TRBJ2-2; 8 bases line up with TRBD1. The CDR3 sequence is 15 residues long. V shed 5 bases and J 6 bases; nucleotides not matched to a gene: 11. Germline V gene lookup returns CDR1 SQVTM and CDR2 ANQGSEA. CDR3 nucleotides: TGCAGCGTTCGGACCGGACAGGGCGGGTCCGGGGAGCTGTTTTTT. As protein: CSVRTGQGGSGELFF.

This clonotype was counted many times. The CDR3 DNA follows: TGTGCCAGCAGTATGACAGGGGTTCGGACTGAAGCTTTCTTT. Protein: CASSMTGVRTEAFF. The chain has TRBV28 and TRBJ1-1; TRBD1 matches at 8 bases. V gave up 5 bases and J gave up 5 bases; unmatched junction bases: 7. CDR3 size: 14 residues. Germline lookup yields CDR1 MDHEN and CDR2 SYDVKM.

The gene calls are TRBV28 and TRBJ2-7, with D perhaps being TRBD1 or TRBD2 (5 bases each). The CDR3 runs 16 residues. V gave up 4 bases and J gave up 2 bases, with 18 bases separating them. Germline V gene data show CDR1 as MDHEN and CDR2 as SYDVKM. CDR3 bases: TGTGCCAGCAGTTCCGGTGCCGGGGCGTCCCCCTACGAGCAGTACTTC. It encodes CASSSGAGASPYEQYF.

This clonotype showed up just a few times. The CDR3 region is CASSLAAIMGGYTF. The DNA for the CDR3 is TGTGCCAGCAGCTTAGCGGCTATCATGGGTGGCTACACCTTC. The gene calls are TRBV7-9 and TRBJ1-2, with unresolved D. V dropped 0 bases and J dropped 7 bases, with 12 bases sitting between them. The germline V gene has CDR1 SEHNR and CDR2 FQNEAQ (reference sequence). This CDR3 comprises 14 residues.

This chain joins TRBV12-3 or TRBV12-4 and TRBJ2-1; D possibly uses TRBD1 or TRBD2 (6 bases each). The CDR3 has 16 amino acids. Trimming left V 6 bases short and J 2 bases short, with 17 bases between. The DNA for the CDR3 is TGTGCCAGCAGAATTAGTGGGGGGCCAGCCTACAATGAGCAGTTCTTC. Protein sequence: CASRISGGPAYNEQFF.

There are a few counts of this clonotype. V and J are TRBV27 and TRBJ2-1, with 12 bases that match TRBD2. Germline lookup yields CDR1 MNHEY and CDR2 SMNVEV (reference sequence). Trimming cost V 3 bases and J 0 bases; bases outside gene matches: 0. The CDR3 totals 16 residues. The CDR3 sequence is CASSLTSGGSYNEQFF. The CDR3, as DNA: TGTGCCAGCAGTTTGACTAGCGGGGGCTCCTACAATGAGCAGTTCTTC.

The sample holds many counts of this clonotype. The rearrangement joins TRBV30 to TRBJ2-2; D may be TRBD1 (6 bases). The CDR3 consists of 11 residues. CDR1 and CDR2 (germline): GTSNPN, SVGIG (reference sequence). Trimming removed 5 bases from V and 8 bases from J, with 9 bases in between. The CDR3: CAWGQGGELFF. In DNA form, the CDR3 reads TGTGCCTGGGGGCAGGGGGGGGAGCTGTTTTTT.

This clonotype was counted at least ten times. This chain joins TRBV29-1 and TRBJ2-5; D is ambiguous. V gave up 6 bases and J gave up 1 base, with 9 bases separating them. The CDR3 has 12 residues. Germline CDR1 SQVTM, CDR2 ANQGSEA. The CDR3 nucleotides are TGCAGCGTCCGGGCCACCCAAGAGACCCAGTACTTC. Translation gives CSVRATQETQYF.

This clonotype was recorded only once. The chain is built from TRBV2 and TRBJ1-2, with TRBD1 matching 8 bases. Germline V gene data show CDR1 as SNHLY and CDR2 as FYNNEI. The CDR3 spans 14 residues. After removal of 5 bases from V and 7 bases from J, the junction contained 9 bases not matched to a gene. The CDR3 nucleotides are TGTGCCAGCAGTCCCCCAACAGGGGGGATTGGCTACACCTTC. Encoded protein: CASSPPTGGIGYTF.

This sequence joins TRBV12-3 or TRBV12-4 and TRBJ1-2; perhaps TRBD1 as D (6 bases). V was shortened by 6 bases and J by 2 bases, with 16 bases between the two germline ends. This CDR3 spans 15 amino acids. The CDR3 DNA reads TGTGCCAGCAGCTACAGTGGGACACCAAACTATGGCTACACCTTC. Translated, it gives CASSYSGTPNYGYTF.

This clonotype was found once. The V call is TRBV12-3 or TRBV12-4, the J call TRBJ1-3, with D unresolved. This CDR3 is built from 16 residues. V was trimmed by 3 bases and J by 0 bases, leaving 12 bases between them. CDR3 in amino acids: CASSFEKHLSGNTIYF. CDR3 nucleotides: TGTGCCAGCAGTTTTGAGAAACACCTCTCTGGAAACACCATATATTTT.

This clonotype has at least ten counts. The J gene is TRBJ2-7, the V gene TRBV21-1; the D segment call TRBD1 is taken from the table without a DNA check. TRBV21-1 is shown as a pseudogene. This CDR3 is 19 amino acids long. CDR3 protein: CASGQARYRRRPPSYEQYF. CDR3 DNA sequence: TGTGCCAGCGGACAGGCAAGGTATCGCAGAAGGCCCCCCTCCTACGAGCAGTACTTC.

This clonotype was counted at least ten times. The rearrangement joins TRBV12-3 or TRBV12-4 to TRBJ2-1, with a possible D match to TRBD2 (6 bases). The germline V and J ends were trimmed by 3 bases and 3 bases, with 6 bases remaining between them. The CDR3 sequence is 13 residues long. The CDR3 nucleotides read TGTGCCAGCAGTTTGGACTACTACAATGAGCAGTTCTTC. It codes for CASSLDYYNEQFF.

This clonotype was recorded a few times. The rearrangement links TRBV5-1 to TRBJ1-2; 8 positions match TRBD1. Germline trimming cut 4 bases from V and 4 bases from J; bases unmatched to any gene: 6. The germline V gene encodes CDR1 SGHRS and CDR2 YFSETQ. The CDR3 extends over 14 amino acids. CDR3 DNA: TGCGCCAGCAGCGCAAACAGGGGGACCTATGGCTACACCTTC. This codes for CASSANRGTYGYTF.

CDR3 nucleotides: TGCAGCGTTGACGAGCTCCAAGAGACCCAGTACTTC. Translated: CSVDELQETQYF. The V gene is TRBV29-1, the J gene TRBJ2-5; the D is unclear. The CDR3 totals 12 residues. Germline V gives CDR1 SQVTM, CDR2 ANQGSEA. V was trimmed by 3 bases and J by 1 base, leaving 6 bases between them. Using reference TRBV29-1 and TRBJ2-5 for the parts outside the CDR3, the full variable domain is SAVISQKPSRDICQRGTSLTIQCQVDSQVTMMFWYRQQPGQSLTLIATANQGSEATYESGFVIDKFPISRPNLTFSTLTVSNMSPEDSSIYLCSVDELQETQYFGPGTRLLVL.

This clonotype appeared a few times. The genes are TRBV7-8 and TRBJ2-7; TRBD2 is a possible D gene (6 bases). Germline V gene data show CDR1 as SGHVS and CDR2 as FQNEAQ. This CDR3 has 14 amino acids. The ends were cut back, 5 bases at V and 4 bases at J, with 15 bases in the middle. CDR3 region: CASSPVEGTYEQYF. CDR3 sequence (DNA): TGTGCCAGCAGCCCAGTGGAGGGGACGTACGAGCAGTACTTC.

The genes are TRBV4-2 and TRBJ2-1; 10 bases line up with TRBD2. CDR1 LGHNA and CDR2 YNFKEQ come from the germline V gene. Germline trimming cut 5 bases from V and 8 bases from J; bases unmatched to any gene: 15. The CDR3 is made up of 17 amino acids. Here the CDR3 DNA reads TGTGCCAGCAGCGCAACCTCTCTAGCGGGAGCGACGGATGAGCAGTTCTTC. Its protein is CASSATSLAGATDEQFF.

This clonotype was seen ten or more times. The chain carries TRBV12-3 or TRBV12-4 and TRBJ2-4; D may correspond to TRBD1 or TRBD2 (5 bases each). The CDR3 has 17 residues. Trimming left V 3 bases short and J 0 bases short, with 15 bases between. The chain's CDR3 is CASSLGPRDLAKNIQYF. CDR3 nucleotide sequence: TGTGCCAGCAGTTTGGGGCCTCGGGACCTAGCCAAAAACATTCAGTACTTC.

CDR3 residues: CSAPRPGSTGANVLTF. The CDR3 DNA is TGCAGTGCGCCCCGCCCAGGGTCTACTGGGGCCAACGTCCTGACTTTC. The gene calls are TRBV20-1 and TRBJ2-6; tentatively, D is TRBD1 (5 bases). Germline V CDR1 and CDR2: DFQATT, SNEGSKA (reference sequence). This CDR3 has 16 residues. V was trimmed by 6 bases and J by 2 bases, leaving 17 bases between them.

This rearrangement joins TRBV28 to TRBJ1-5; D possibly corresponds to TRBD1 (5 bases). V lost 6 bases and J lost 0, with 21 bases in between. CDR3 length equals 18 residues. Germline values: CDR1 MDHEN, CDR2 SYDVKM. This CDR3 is CASRTPLGAGNSNQPQHF. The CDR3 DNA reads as TGTGCCAGCAGAACACCCCTCGGGGCAGGGAATAGCAATCAGCCCCAGCATTTT. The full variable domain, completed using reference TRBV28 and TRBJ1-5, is DVKVTQSSRYLVKRTGEKVFLECVQDMDHENMFWYRQDPGLGLRLIYFSYDVKMKEKGDIPEGYSVSREKKERFSLILESASTNQTSMYLCASRTPLGAGNSNQPQHFGDGTRLSIL.